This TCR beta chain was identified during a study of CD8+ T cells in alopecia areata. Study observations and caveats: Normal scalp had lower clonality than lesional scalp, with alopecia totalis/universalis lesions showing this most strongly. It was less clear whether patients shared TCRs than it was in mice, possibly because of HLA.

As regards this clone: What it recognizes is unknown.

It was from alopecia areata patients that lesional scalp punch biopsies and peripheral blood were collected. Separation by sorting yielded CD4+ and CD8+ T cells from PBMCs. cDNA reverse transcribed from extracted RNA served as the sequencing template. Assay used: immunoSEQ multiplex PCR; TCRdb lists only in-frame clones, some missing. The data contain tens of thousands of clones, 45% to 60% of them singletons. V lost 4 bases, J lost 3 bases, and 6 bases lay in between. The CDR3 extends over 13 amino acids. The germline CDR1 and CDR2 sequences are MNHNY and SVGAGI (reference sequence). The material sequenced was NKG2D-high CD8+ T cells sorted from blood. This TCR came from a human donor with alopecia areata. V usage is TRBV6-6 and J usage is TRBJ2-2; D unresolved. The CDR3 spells CASSLSDTGELFF. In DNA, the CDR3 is TGTGCCAGCAGTTTATCGGACACCGGGGAGCTGTTTTTT.